This T cell receptor (beta chain) was recovered during a study of identical twins. Among all donors, each was a healthy Caucasian. The germline gives CDR1 DFQATT, CDR2 SNEGSKA (reference sequence). V shed 6 bases and J 6 bases; nucleotides not matched to a gene: 8. The CDR3 length is 13 residues. TCRdb called the 5' RACE reads again in MiXCR, with one record for every CDR3 protein. The table lists 430,000 or so distinct CDR3 sequences, 20% to 25% of them singletons. This clonotype came up a few times. The same sample was also used in a study of T cells expressing NK-cell markers. Turning to that study: Sorted CD3+CD56-NKG2C+, CD3+CD56+NKG2C+ and CD3+CD56+NKG2C- T cells supplied the TCR beta repertoires. Several experiments confined sorting to alpha-beta TCR T cells with an anti-gamma-delta TCR antibody. Dominance of the CD3+CD56-NKG2C+ fraction by these clonotypes also held in a handful of donors.

This rearrangement joins TRBV20-1 to TRBJ1-2; 9 bases map to TRBD1. The sequence came from a woman aged 18-29 years in good health. The sequenced material came from CD4+ T cells sorted from blood. The CDR3 coding sequence is TGCAGTGCGCGAGACAGGGGGTCGAATGGCTACACCTTC. Amino acid sequence: CSARDRGSNGYTF.